The rows below give T cell receptor beta chains drawn from one sample of a study of shared clonotypes between healthy human individuals. Libraries were prepared by immunoSEQ multiplex PCR; TCRdb keeps only in-frame clonotypes and omits some of them. The table has a few million clones, approximately 95% seen once. Material for sequencing was naive CD4+ T cells from PBMCs. These receptors all stem from a man aged 18-30 years in good health. Some clones in this sample may be carry-over from other donors' samples. The CDR3 runs from the conserved cysteine through the conserved F or W. Each record gives: D gene, J gene, V gene, clone size, CDR3 DNA, CDR3 protein. A D gene is named only where the DNA matches it firmly. Some rows have no size entry. The others give once, few or many, or a class for an expanded clone.

.,TRBJ1-2,TRBV5-4,.,TGTGCCAGCAGCCCTAGGGGGGGAAACTATGGCTACACCTTC,CASSPRGGNYGYTF
TRBD1,TRBJ2-7,TRBV2,.,TGTGCCAGCAGAAAACAGGGGGACGCCTACGAGCAGTACTTC,CASRKQGDAYEQYF
.,TRBJ2-1,TRBV9,.,TGTGCCAGCAGCGGGTCTAGCGCGAGGGGCGGGGAGCAGTTCTTC,CASSGSSARGGEQFF
TRBD1,TRBJ1-2,TRBV7-6,.,TGTGCCAGCAGCTTACAGGGGGATGGCTACACCTTC,CASSLQGDGYTF
.,TRBJ2-1,TRBV10-3,.,TGTGCCATCAGTGAGAATGTTGGCGGGACCTACAATGAGCAGTTCTTC,CAISENVGGTYNEQFF
TRBD1,TRBJ1-1,TRBV27,.,TGTGCCAGCAGGACCGGGACAGGGGCTAAAGGTGAAGCTTTCTTT,CASRTGTGAKGEAFF
.,TRBJ2-7,TRBV28,.,TGTGCCAGTTCGGGCCGGGGACGGGCCTACGAGCAGTACTTC,CASSGRGRAYEQYF
.,TRBJ1-5,TRBV6-5,.,TGTGCCAGCAGCTCCAGACAGGCAGCACAGCCCCAGCATTTT,CASSSRQAAQPQHF
TRBD2,TRBJ2-5,TRBV7-3,.,TGTGCCAGCAGCCGGGTGGCGGGAGCAGGGGAGACCCAGTACTTC,CASSRVAGAGETQYF
.,TRBJ1-1,TRBV30,few,TGTGCCTGGAGGGATGGCAGGGGCCTGGCGGAAGCTTTCTTT,CAWRDGRGLAEAFF
.,TRBJ2-5,TRBV2,.,TGTGCCAGCAGTCCCCAAATACAAGAGACCCAGTACTTC,CASSPQIQETQYF
.,TRBJ1-2,TRBV5-1,.,TGCGCCAGCAGCTTGGAGGGGTTAACGGTCGGCTACACCTTC,CASSLEGLTVGYTF
TRBD1,TRBJ1-2,TRBV7-3,.,TGTGCCAGCAGCTCTGACAGGGGGAACTACACCTTC,CASSSDRGNYTF
TRBD1,TRBJ2-5,TRBV11-2,.,TGTGCCAGCAGCTCAGAACAGGGGAGAGAGACCCAGTACTTC,CASSSEQGRETQYF
TRBD1,TRBJ2-3,TRBV6-6,.,TGTGCCAGCAGGCGGGGACAGGGGGTTAATACGCAGTATTTT,CASRRGQGVNTQYF
.,TRBJ2-5,TRBV28,once,TGTGCCAGCAGTTCTCCGGACTTACAAGAGACCCAGTACTTC,CASSSPDLQETQYF
.,TRBJ1-5,TRBV28,.,TGTGCCAGCAGTTTATCCAGGACGAATCAGCCCCAGCATTTT,CASSLSRTNQPQHF
.,TRBJ2-7,TRBV27,.,TGTGCCACCTCGATGAGGGGAGTTATGGACGAGCAGTACTTC,CATSMRGVMDEQYF
TRBD1,TRBJ1-3,TRBV5-1,.,TGCGCCAGCAGCTCCGGACAGGGAAGCTCTGGAAACACCATATATTTT,CASSSGQGSSGNTIYF
.,TRBJ2-5,TRBV27,.,TGTGCCAGCAGTTTTAAGGAGACCCAGTACTTC,CASSFKETQYF
.,TRBJ2-3,TRBV6-5,.,TGTGCCAGCAGTTACTCGAGTGCAGGACTTGGGTCGCAGTATTTT,CASSYSSAGLGSQYF
.,TRBJ1-1,TRBV5-1,.,TGCGCCAGCAGCTTTGCCGGGAACACTGAAGCTTTCTTT,CASSFAGNTEAFF
TRBD1,TRBJ2-2,TRBV2,.,TGTGCCAGCTGCCGGGACAGGGGAAAGGCCGGGGAGCTGTTTTTT,CASCRDRGKAGELFF
.,TRBJ2-7,TRBV7-2,.,TGTGCCAGCAGCCCACACTACGAGCAGTACTTC,CASSPHYEQYF
TRBD1,TRBJ1-1,TRBV6-5,few,TGTGCCAGCAGTTTAAACAGGGGACAGAACACTGAAGCTTTCTTT,CASSLNRGQNTEAFF
.,TRBJ2-5,TRBV11-3,.,TGTGCCAGCAGCTTAGGCCTTGACAGCAAAGAGACCCAGTACTTC,CASSLGLDSKETQYF
.,TRBJ1-1,TRBV7-2,.,TGTGCCAGCAGCCCAACCCGTGGCGGTGACACTGAAGCTTTCTTT,CASSPTRGGDTEAFF
.,TRBJ1-4,TRBV4-1,.,TGCGCCAGCAGCCACTTGGGTGCATCTGAAAAACTGTTTTTT,CASSHLGASEKLFF
TRBD1,TRBJ2-1,TRBV4-2,.,TGTGCCAGCAGCCGGATAGACAGGGAGAATGAGCAGTTCTTC,CASSRIDRENEQFF
.,TRBJ2-7,TRBV27,.,TGTGCCAGCAGTCCCCGCGGGGGCCCCTACGAGCAGTACTTC,CASSPRGGPYEQYF
.,TRBJ2-1,TRBV9,.,TGTGCCAGCAGCGTAGCAACAAATGAGCAGTTCTTC,CASSVATNEQFF
.,TRBJ2-1,TRBV5-1,.,TGCGCCAGCAGCTTGGTATCCCACTTGGGGAATGAGCAGTTCTTC,CASSLVSHLGNEQFF
.,TRBJ1-3,TRBV18,.,TGTGCCAGCTCCATATCCACCGACACCATATATTTT,CASSISTDTIYF
TRBD2,TRBJ2-1,TRBV2,.,TGTGCCAGCAGTGTTGTAGCGGGAGGCTACAATGAGCAGTTCTTC,CASSVVAGGYNEQFF
.,TRBJ2-7,TRBV28,.,TGTGCCAGCAGTCAACTTCAGGGAGGCCCCTACGAGCAGTACTTC,CASSQLQGGPYEQYF
TRBD2,TRBJ2-5,TRBV15,.,TGTGCCACCAGCAGAGGGATAGCGGGAACTGGGGAGACCCAGTACTTC,CATSRGIAGTGETQYF
.,TRBJ2-5,TRBV30,.,TGTGCCTGGAGTAGGTACCAAGAGACCCAGTACTTC,CAWSRYQETQYF
.,TRBJ2-7,TRBV18,.,TGTGCCAGCTCACCGGCCAACTCCTACGAGCAGTACTTC,CASSPANSYEQYF
.,TRBJ2-3,TRBV7-3,.,TGTGCCAGCAGCTTAAATCCTAACATAGATACGCAGTATTTT,CASSLNPNIDTQYF
.,TRBJ1-2,TRBV6-1,.,TGTGCCAGCAGTGATGGGCTACACAACTATGGCTACACCTTC,CASSDGLHNYGYTF
.,TRBJ2-6,TRBV7-9,.,TGTGCCAGCAGCTTAGGGGTAGACTCTGGGGCCAACGTCCTGACTTTC,CASSLGVDSGANVLTF
.,TRBJ2-5,TRBV7-9,.,TGTGCCAGCAGCATGGGCGGGAAGACCCAGTACTTC,CASSMGGKTQYF
.,TRBJ2-5,TRBV7-6,.,TGTGCCAGCAGGGGCTTACGGGGGAAAGAGACCCAGTACTTC,CASRGLRGKETQYF
.,TRBJ2-6,TRBV7-3,.,TGTGCCAGCAGCTTAACCAGGGTGGGCTCTGGGGCCAACGTCCTGACTTTC,CASSLTRVGSGANVLTF
.,TRBJ2-6,TRBV11-3,.,TGTGCCAGCAGCATAGGTGGTTTCTCTGGGGCCAACGTCCTGACTTTC,CASSIGGFSGANVLTF
TRBD1,TRBJ2-1,TRBV28,.,TGTGCCAGCAGGCTAGGACAGGGGGCTTCTCGATCCCCGTTCTTC,CASRLGQGASRSPFF
TRBD1,TRBJ2-5,TRBV5-1,.,TGCGCCAGCAGCGGGACAGGTTCGGAGACCCAGTACTTC,CASSGTGSETQYF
.,TRBJ2-7,TRBV6-1,.,TGTGCCAGCAGCTACAGGGATCGGACCTACGAGCAGTACTTC,CASSYRDRTYEQYF